What follows is one TCR beta chain and its context. This sample is part of a study of T-cell reconstitution after alpha-beta-depleted transplantation in children. Molecular barcoding with unique molecular identifiers was used for the TCRbeta library. TCRdb passed the PCR reads through MiXCR, listing each CDR3 protein once. In the table there are some 240,000 distinct CDR3 sequences, more than 7.5% of which are singletons. The sequence came from a human donor who donated a stem cell graft to a child with SCID. The source material was PBMCs from the stem cell graft donor, sampled from the stem cell graft.

CDR3 protein: CASSLRARGGNTIYF. The CDR3 DNA follows: TGTGCCAGCAGCTTACGGGCCCGGGGGGGAAACACCATATATTTT. The chain uses TRBV7-2 and TRBJ1-3, with D perhaps TRBD1 (5 bases). Germline values: CDR1 SGHTA, CDR2 FQGNSA. Trimming left V 2 bases short and J 4 bases short, with 12 bases between. There are 15 residues in the CDR3.